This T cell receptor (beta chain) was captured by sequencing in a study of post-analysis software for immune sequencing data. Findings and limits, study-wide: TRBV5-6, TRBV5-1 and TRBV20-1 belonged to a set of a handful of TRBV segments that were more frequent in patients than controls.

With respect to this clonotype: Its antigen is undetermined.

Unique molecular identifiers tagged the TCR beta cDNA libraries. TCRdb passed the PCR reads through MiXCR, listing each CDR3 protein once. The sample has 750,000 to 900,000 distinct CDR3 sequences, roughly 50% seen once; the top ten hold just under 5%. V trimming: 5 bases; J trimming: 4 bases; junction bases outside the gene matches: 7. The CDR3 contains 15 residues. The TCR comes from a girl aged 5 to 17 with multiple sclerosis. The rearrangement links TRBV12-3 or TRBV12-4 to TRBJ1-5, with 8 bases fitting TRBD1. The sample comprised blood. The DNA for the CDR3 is TGTGCCAGCAGTCGCCCCGGGACAGGAAATCAGCCCCAGCATTTT. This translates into CASSRPGTGNQPQHF.